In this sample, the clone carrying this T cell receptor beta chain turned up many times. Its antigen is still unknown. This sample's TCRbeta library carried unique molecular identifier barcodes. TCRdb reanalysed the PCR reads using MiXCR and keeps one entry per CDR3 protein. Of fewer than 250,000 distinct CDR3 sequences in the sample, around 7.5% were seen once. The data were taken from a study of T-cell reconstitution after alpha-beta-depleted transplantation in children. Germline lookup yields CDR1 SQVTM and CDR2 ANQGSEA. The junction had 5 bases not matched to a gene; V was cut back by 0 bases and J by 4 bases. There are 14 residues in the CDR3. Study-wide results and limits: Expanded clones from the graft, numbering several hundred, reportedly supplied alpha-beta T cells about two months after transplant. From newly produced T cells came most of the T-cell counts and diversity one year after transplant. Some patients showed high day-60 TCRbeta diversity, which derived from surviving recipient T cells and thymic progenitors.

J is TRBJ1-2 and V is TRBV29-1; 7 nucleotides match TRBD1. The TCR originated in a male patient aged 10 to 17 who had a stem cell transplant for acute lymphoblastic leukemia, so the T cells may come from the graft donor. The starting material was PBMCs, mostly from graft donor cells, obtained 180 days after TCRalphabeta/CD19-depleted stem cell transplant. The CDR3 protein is CSVEEGTAPYGYTF. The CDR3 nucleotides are TGCAGCGTTGAAGAGGGGACAGCTCCCTATGGCTACACCTTC. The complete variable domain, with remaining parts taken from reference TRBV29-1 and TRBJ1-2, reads SAVISQKPSRDICQRGTSLTIQCQVDSQVTMMFWYRQQPGQSLTLIATANQGSEATYESGFVIDKFPISRPNLTFSTLTVSNMSPEDSSIYLCSVEEGTAPYGYTFGSGTRLTVV.